This passage covers 26 T cell receptor beta chains from one sample sequenced in a study of blood T cells in healthy people across ages. Sample-barcoded 5' priming and a J-beta primer mix drove a second PCR of 7 to 11 cycles. TCRdb redid the calling of the 5' RACE reads with MiXCR, one entry per CDR3 protein. This table has 700,000 to 800,000 distinct CDR3 sequences, around 40% appearing once. The sample was blood. The receptors derive from a woman aged 55-70 years in good health.

This clonotype was detected only a few times. The rearrangement links TRBV20-1 to TRBJ2-3; TRBD2 aligns across 8 bases. The germline CDR1 and CDR2 sequences are DFQATT and SNEGSKA (reference sequence). The CDR3 sequence is 14 residues long. V shed 5 bases and J 5 bases; nucleotides not matched to a gene: 9. The CDR3 bases are TGCAGTGCTGCGTCGGGGGGGCCCGGAGATACGCAGTATTTT. It codes for CSAASGGPGDTQYF.

On this clonotype: It may be a read error: a sequence one base away is much more abundant. The gene calls are TRBV12-3 or TRBV12-4 and TRBJ2-4; the D is unclear. The closer fit of TRBJ2-7 to the DNA end suggests the J call may be wrong. This CDR3 is built from 15 residues. CDR3 loop: CASSIRHDTTCEQYF. The CDR3 nucleotides are TGTGCCAGCAGTATCCGCCACGACACGACCTGCGAGCAGTACTTC.

In this sample, this clonotype turned up once. The chain couples TRBV6-6 to TRBJ2-5, with 13 bases fitting TRBD2. The J call is in doubt because the DNA end fits TRBJ2-7 better. Germline CDR1 is MNHNY and CDR2 is SVGAGI (reference sequence). The CDR3 totals 16 residues. Here the CDR3 reads CASSSPGLAGIYEQYF. Written as DNA, the CDR3 is TGTGCCAGCAGTAGTCCGGGACTAGCGGGGATTTACGAGCAGTACTTC.

The rearrangement links TRBV6-1 to TRBJ1-1; a possible D gene is TRBD1 (5 bases). The CDR3 consists of 13 residues. The germline gives CDR1 MNHNS, CDR2 SASEGT. Trimming shortened V by 6 bases and J by 6 bases, and 14 bases separated the two germline ends. The CDR3 DNA reads as TGTGCCAGCAGGGACACCCTAATGTCTGAAGCTTTCTTT. This gives the protein CASRDTLMSEAFF.

This clonotype was counted a few times. The chain joins TRBV7-2 to TRBJ2-2; D might be TRBD1 (7 bases). The CDR3 is 15 residues long. The ends were cut back, 5 bases at V and 5 bases at J, with 15 bases in the middle. CDR1 is SGHTA and CDR2 is FQGNSA in the germline V gene. CDR3 sequence reads: CASSRRQGGTGELFF. The CDR3 DNA is TGTGCCAGCAGCCGACGTCAGGGGGGAACCGGGGAGCTGTTTTTT.

This clonotype was counted a few times. This chain connects TRBV9 to TRBJ2-1; TRBD2 aligns across 8 bases. Germline CDR1 is SGDLS and CDR2 is YYNGEE. With 0 bases clipped from V and 13 bases from J, the junction kept 6 bases outside the gene matches. The CDR3 consists of 13 residues. The CDR3 DNA is TGTGCCAGCAGCGTAGCCAGCGGGAGCTCTCAGTTCTTC. It translates to CASSVASGSSQFF. Together with reference TRBV9 and TRBJ2-1, the CDR3 gives the full variable domain: DSGVTQTPKHLITATGQRVTLRCSPRSGDLSVYWYQQSLDQGLQFLIQYYNGEERAKGNILERFSAQQFPDLHSELNLSSLELGDSALYFCASSVASGSSQFFGPGTRLTVL.

The table lists this clonotype with a few counts. The chain joins TRBV5-1 to TRBJ2-7; TRBD1 is a possible D gene (6 bases). Deletions cut 2 bases from V and 6 bases from J, with 18 bases between. The CDR3 is 15 amino acids. Germline values: CDR1 SGHRS, CDR2 YFSETQ. The CDR3 DNA reads TGCGCCAGCAGCTTACCCAGGACAGATTTAGGCGAGCAGTACTTC. This sequence encodes CASSLPRTDLGEQYF.

The chain uses TRBV6-6 and TRBJ1-5, with TRBD1 matching 8 bases. J lost 3 bases, V lost 5 bases, and 9 bases had no gene match. This CDR3 region has 16 residues. Germline V lookup: CDR1 MNHNY, CDR2 SVGAGI (reference sequence). The CDR3 region is CASSDPGQGNNQPQHF. The CDR3 region has the DNA TGTGCCAGCAGTGACCCCGGACAGGGCAACAATCAGCCCCAGCATTTT.

This clonotype has only a few counts. V is TRBV10-3 and J is TRBJ1-1, with D perhaps TRBD1 (5 bases). Germline loops: CDR1 ENHRY, CDR2 SYGVKD. This CDR3 spans 15 amino acids. V was cut by 0 bases and J by 1 base, with 9 bases left in between. The CDR3 loop reads CAISESGGRNTEAFF. Written as DNA, the CDR3 is TGTGCCATCAGTGAGTCTGGGGGGAGGAACACTGAAGCTTTCTTT.

This chain joins TRBV27 and TRBJ1-2; D gene uncertain. Germline V gene data show CDR1 as MNHEY and CDR2 as SMNVEV (reference sequence). The CDR3 length is 13 residues. The ends were cut back, 6 bases at V and 7 bases at J, with 15 bases in the middle. The CDR3 sequence is CASSPGVPSGYTF. The CDR3 bases are TGTGCCAGCAGCCCAGGAGTACCCTCTGGCTACACCTTC.

About this clonotype itself: This clone may be a read error of a much larger clone one base away. The CDR3 DNA sequence: TGTGCCAGCAGGGCTTGGGGTCTAGCGGGTGAGGAAGAGACCCAGTTCTTC. The encoded protein is CASRAWGLAGEEETQFF. The chain recombines TRBV12-3 or TRBV12-4 with TRBJ2-1; TRBD2 matches at 8 bases. The CDR3 contains 17 residues. Trimming cost V 6 bases and J 13 bases; bases outside gene matches: 23.

In this sample, this clonotype turned up a few times. A read error may produce the germline difference seen at one junction end. The gene calls are TRBV29-1 and TRBJ2-3; D may be TRBD2 (5 bases). Germline CDR1 is SQVTM and CDR2 is ANQGSEA. There are 15 residues in the CDR3. CDR3 sequence: CSIDGGLGNTDTQYF. The CDR3 DNA follows: TGCAGCATTGACGGAGGCTTGGGCAACACAGATACGCAGTATTTT.

The genes are TRBV6-2 or TRBV6-3 and TRBJ2-3, with a tentative D call TRBD1 (6 bases). The CDR3 has 13 amino acids. Germline V gene data show CDR1 as MNHEY and CDR2 as SVGEGT. Trimming took off 9 bases at V and 6 bases at J, with 16 bases between the two ends. The CDR3 spells CASVWGPRDTQYF. The DNA for the CDR3 is TGTGCCAGTGTCTGGGGGCCGCGGGATACGCAGTATTTT.

The rearrangement joins TRBV25-1 to TRBJ1-2; tentative D call: TRBD1 (6 bases). This CDR3 has 14 residues. Trimming stripped 2 bases from V and 5 bases from J, with 12 bases between. CDR1 is MGHDK, CDR2 SYGVNS, per germline. The CDR3 DNA reads TGTGCCAGCAGTGAAGGTCCAGGGGTATATGGCTACACCTTC. This encodes CASSEGPGVYGYTF.

The rearrangement joins TRBV20-1 to TRBJ2-1; 7 nucleotides align to TRBD2. V was clipped by 4 bases and J by 13 bases; unmatched bases: 22. CDR3 length: 16 residues. Germline V CDR1 and CDR2: DFQATT, SNEGSKA (reference sequence). CDR3 sequence (DNA): TGCAGTGCTACTTCGTCGTCTAGCGGACGCCAAGAGACCCAGTTCTTC. The encoded protein is CSATSSSSGRQETQFF.

The chain uses TRBV6-1 and TRBJ1-1; D remains unclear. Trimming stripped 7 bases from V and 4 bases from J, with 19 bases between. Germline V gives CDR1 MNHNS, CDR2 SASEGT. The CDR3 has 15 amino acids. The CDR3 sequence is CASMYSTDRGTEAFF. The CDR3 nucleotides read TGTGCCAGCATGTACAGTACAGATCGAGGCACTGAAGCTTTCTTT.

The V call is TRBV6-2 or TRBV6-3, the J call TRBJ2-3, with 7 bases identical to TRBD2. This CDR3 comprises 14 residues. V lost 0 bases to trimming and J lost 4 bases; unmatched junction nucleotides: 1. Germline assignment: CDR1 MNHEY and CDR2 SVGEGT. In DNA, the CDR3 is TGTGCCAGCAGTTACTCGGGAGGGGCAGATACGCAGTATTTT. Amino acid sequence: CASSYSGGADTQYF.

At least ten counts were recorded for this clonotype. The chain combines TRBV15 with TRBJ2-3; TRBD2 might be the D (7 bases). V lost 1 base, J lost 2 bases, and 16 bases lay in between. CDR1 and CDR2 (germline): LNHNV, YYDKDF (reference sequence). The CDR3 consists of 17 residues. The CDR3 loop is CATSRARNGGPTDTQYF. In DNA, the CDR3 is TGTGCCACCAGCAGAGCCCGAAACGGGGGGCCCACAGATACGCAGTATTTT.

The CDR3 is CAISERGHTDTQYF. Here the CDR3 DNA reads TGTGCCATCAGTGAGAGGGGACATACAGATACGCAGTATTTT. The chain carries TRBV10-3 and TRBJ2-3; possibly TRBD1 for D (6 bases). Germline CDR1 ENHRY, CDR2 SYGVKD. V shed 2 bases and J shed 3 bases, with 9 bases lying between them. The CDR3 runs to 14 residues.

This clonotype was seen more than once but under ten times. With a much larger clone just one base away, this may be a read error. This rearrangement joins TRBV27 to TRBJ1-6; the match to TRBD1 covers 11 bases. Germline V gene sequence: CDR1 MNHEY, CDR2 SMNVEV (reference sequence). This CDR3 spans 15 amino acids. CDR3 amino acids: CASSYQGTGGSPPHF. In DNA form, the CDR3 reads TGTGCCAGCAGTTATCAAGGGACAGGGGGATCACCCCCCCACTTT.

J is TRBJ1-2 and V is TRBV7-3; D not certain. V was clipped by 0 bases and J by 6 bases, with 17 bases between them. Germline V CDR1 and CDR2: SGHTA, FQGTGA. The CDR3 runs 16 residues. CDR3 region: CASSLTGGPTNDGYTF. The CDR3 DNA reads as TGTGCCAGCAGCTTAACAGGAGGACCCACGAACGATGGCTACACCTTC.

A few counts support this clonotype. The chain carries TRBV10-3 and TRBJ1-2, with no clear D. V dropped 0 bases and J dropped 0 bases, with 8 bases sitting between them. This CDR3 region has 15 residues. Germline V gene lookup returns CDR1 ENHRY and CDR2 SYGVKD. The CDR3 reads CAISESASTNYGYTF. As DNA, the CDR3 is TGTGCCATCAGTGAGTCTGCCTCCACTAACTATGGCTACACCTTC.

The chain is built from TRBV28 and TRBJ2-1; no clear D. Per the germline V gene, CDR1 is MDHEN and CDR2 is SYDVKM. CDR3 length: 14 residues. The V end lost 8 bases, the J end lost 3 bases, and 14 bases lay between the germline ends. CDR3 loop: CASVLGNFYNEQFF. The DNA of the CDR3 is TGTGCCAGCGTTCTAGGAAATTTCTACAATGAGCAGTTCTTC.

This clonotype was seen only a few times. The rearrangement uses TRBV7-9 and TRBJ2-7; D is possibly TRBD1 or TRBD2 (5 bases each). The CDR3 consists of 16 residues. The ends were cut back, 1 base at V and 2 bases at J, with 15 bases in the middle. The germline V gene has CDR1 SEHNR and CDR2 FQNEAQ (reference sequence). In nucleotides, the CDR3 is TGTGCCAGCAGCTTAGGGGTGGGGGAAGGGACCTACGAGCAGTACTTC. This encodes CASSLGVGEGTYEQYF. The entire variable domain, with the rest obtained from reference TRBV7-9 and TRBJ2-7, is as follows: DTGVSQNPRHKITKRGQNVTFRCDPISEHNRLYWYRQTLGQGPEFLTYFQNEAQLEKSRLLSDRFSAERPKGSFSTLEIQRTEQGDSAMYLCASSLGVGEGTYEQYFGPGTRLTVT.

This clonotype was observed a single time. A read error may account for a junction end that differs from germline. V is TRBV9 and J is TRBJ2-3; TRBD2 matches 8 bases. The CDR3 consists of 15 residues. The V gene's germline CDR1 is SGDLS and CDR2 YYNGEE. The CDR3 sequence is CTSSRRGGSTDTQYF. The CDR3 DNA sequence: TGTACCAGCAGCCGTCGGGGGGGAAGCACAGATACGCAGTATTTT.

A few counts support this clonotype. The V call is TRBV7-9, the J call TRBJ2-7, with D possibly being TRBD1 (6 bases). Germline values: CDR1 SEHNR, CDR2 FQNEAQ (reference sequence). The CDR3 consists of 13 residues. With 4 bases removed from V and 7 bases from J, the gap between germline ends came to 14 bases. The CDR3 protein is CASSSYRAGEQYF. CDR3 bases: TGTGCCAGCAGCTCTTACAGGGCCGGGGAGCAGTACTTC.